Listed below are T cell receptor beta chains from one sample, sequenced in a study of OX40 agonist ivuxolimab in advanced cancers. Produced via immunoSEQ multiplex PCR; TCRdb's table is partial and in-frame only. Counted here are about 88,000 clones, 80% to 90% occurring once; the ten biggest clones make up around 1.6%. This specimen consisted of CD4+ or CD8+ T cells sorted from blood, obtained in a trial of the OX40 agonist ivuxolimab. Every receptor here comes from an adult with an advanced solid tumor such as melanoma, head and neck, liver or kidney cancer. The CDR3 runs from the conserved cysteine through the conserved F or W. A D gene is named only where the DNA matches it firmly. Only part of the rows carry a size: once, few, many, or a class if the clone is expanded.

NA	NA	TRBV7-2	TRBJ2-7	CASSLALEGEQYF	TGTGCCAGCAGCTTAGCCTTGGAGGGCGAGCAGTACTTC
NA	NA	TRBV5-6	TRBJ1-1	CASSLGSGLNTEAFF	TGTGCCAGCAGCCTCGGTTCGGGCCTGAACACTGAAGCTTTCTTT
NA	TRBD2	TRBV10-2	TRBJ2-1	CASRGTSGGPYNEQFF	TGCGCCAGCAGGGGGACTAGCGGGGGGCCATACAATGAGCAGTTCTTC
NA	TRBD1	TRBV29-1	TRBJ2-5	CSVGGDRGQETQYF	TGCAGCGTTGGGGGGGACAGGGGCCAAGAGACCCAGTACTTC
NA	NA	TRBV19	TRBJ2-5	CASRVTGQETQYF	TGTGCCAGTAGGGTGACAGGCCAAGAGACCCAGTACTTC
once	NA	TRBV21-1	TRBJ2-7	CASITLFWDTSSYEQYF	TGTGCCAGCATCACGCTTTTTTGGGACACAAGCTCCTACGAGCAGTACTTC
NA	TRBD2	TRBV5-6	TRBJ2-2	CASSAPGLAGGTGELFF	TGTGCCAGCAGCGCCCCGGGACTAGCGGGGGGGACCGGGGAGCTGTTTTTT
once	NA	TRBV2	TRBJ2-3	CASRSRGGTDTQYF	TGTGCCAGCAGGAGTAGGGGCGGCACAGATACGCAGTATTTT
few	NA	TRBV2	TRBJ1-6	CASSGTWDSPLHF	TGTGCCAGCAGTGGAACATGGGACTCACCCCTCCACTTT
NA	NA	TRBV18	TRBJ2-5	CASSPIGQETQYF	TGTGCCAGCTCACCAATAGGCCAAGAGACCCAGTACTTC
NA	TRBD1	TRBV7-3	TRBJ1-3	CASSIGTGGNTIYF	TGTGCCAGCAGCATTGGGACAGGAGGAAACACCATATATTTT
NA	NA	TRBV6-5	TRBJ1-4	CASSRTINEKLFF	TGTGCCAGCAGCAGGACCATTAATGAAAAACTGTTTTTT
NA	NA	TRBV11-2	TRBJ2-3	CASSLAPTSTDTQYF	TGTGCCAGCAGCTTAGCTCCCACTAGCACAGATACGCAGTATTTT
NA	NA	TRBV6-5	TRBJ2-1	CASNKRGRTSDEQFF	TGTGCCAGCAATAAACGGGGACGAACGTCCGATGAGCAGTTCTTC
NA	NA	TRBV6-6	TRBJ1-6	CASSYTWEPLHF	TGTGCCAGCAGTTACACGTGGGAGCCCCTCCACTTT
NA	NA	TRBV5-4	TRBJ2-4	CASSLAGVAKNIQYF	TGTGCCAGCAGCTTGGCCGGGGTCGCCAAAAACATTCAGTACTTC
NA	TRBD1	TRBV19	TRBJ2-7	CASSIGTGVSFYEQYF	TGTGCCAGTAGTATAGGGACAGGAGTCTCCTTCTACGAGCAGTACTTC
NA	NA	TRBV19	TRBJ1-1	CASIEGQGMGTEAFF	TGTGCCAGTATCGAGGGGCAGGGGATGGGAACTGAAGCTTTCTTT
NA	NA	TRBV4-1	TRBJ1-2	CASSRGGPVGGYTF	TGCGCCAGCAGCCGCGGTGGACCCGTCGGTGGCTACACCTTC
NA	TRBD2	TRBV23-1	TRBJ2-2	CASSPSAGENFGGELFF	TGCGCCAGCAGTCCATCCGCGGGAGAGAACTTCGGCGGGGAGCTGTTTTTT
NA	NA	TRBV7-2	TRBJ1-1	CASSPEPGPVNTEAFF	TGTGCCAGCAGCCCCGAACCAGGGCCCGTGAACACTGAAGCTTTCTTT
NA	TRBD1	TRBV7-2	TRBJ1-2	CASSMDRVGYGYTF	TGTGCCAGCAGCATGGACAGGGTAGGATATGGCTACACCTTC
NA	NA	TRBV18	TRBJ2-6	CASSPGRGSGANVLTF	TGTGCCAGCTCACCTGGCAGGGGCTCTGGGGCCAACGTCCTGACTTTC
NA	TRBD2	TRBV9	TRBJ2-7	CASSVTQGTSGRNEQYF	TGTGCCAGCAGCGTTACTCAAGGGACTAGCGGGAGGAACGAGCAGTACTTC
NA	NA	TRBV29-1	TRBJ1-1	CSVEDQQEAFF	TGCAGCGTTGAAGATCAGCAGGAAGCTTTCTTT
NA	NA	TRBV4-1	TRBJ2-3	CASSQEGSGSSTDTQYF	TGCGCCAGCAGCCAGGAAGGGTCCGGGTCTAGCACAGATACGCAGTATTTT
NA	NA	TRBV27	TRBJ2-7	CASSSSRRYSYEQYF	TGTGCCAGCAGTTCTTCCAGACGGTACTCCTACGAGCAGTACTTC
NA	TRBD1	TRBV27	TRBJ2-5	CASSTGGETQYF	TGTGCCAGCAGTACAGGGGGGGAGACCCAGTACTTC
NA	NA	TRBV7-9	TRBJ2-1	CASSPNSAFGEQFF	TGTGCCAGCAGCCCTAATAGCGCCTTCGGGGAGCAGTTCTTC
NA	TRBD2	TRBV5-4	TRBJ2-1	CASSPGGSNEQFF	TGTGCCAGCAGCCCCGGGGGGAGCAATGAGCAGTTCTTC
NA	TRBD2	TRBV19	TRBJ2-7	CASSEGTSGKYEQYF	TGTGCCAGTAGTGAAGGGACTAGCGGGAAGTACGAGCAGTACTTC
NA	NA	TRBV30	TRBJ2-1	CAWSGQYNEQFF	TGTGCCTGGAGTGGGCAATACAATGAGCAGTTCTTC
NA	TRBD1	TRBV14	TRBJ1-2	CASSQNRGRGEGYTF	TGTGCCAGCAGCCAAAACAGGGGGCGCGGCGAAGGCTACACCTTC
NA	NA	TRBV15	TRBJ1-4	CATSSQLRGATNEKLFF	TGTGCCACCAGCAGTCAACTTCGGGGAGCAACTAATGAAAAACTGTTTTTT
NA	NA	TRBV4-3	TRBJ2-5	CASSQDGPGWETQYF	TGCGCCAGCAGCCAAGATGGCCCAGGGTGGGAGACCCAGTACTTC
NA	TRBD2	TRBV11-2	TRBJ2-1	CASSLAGGNEQFF	TGTGCCAGCAGCTTAGCGGGAGGGAATGAGCAGTTCTTC
once	NA	TRBV19	TRBJ1-5	CASSKDRDQPQHF	TGTGCCAGTAGTAAGGACCGTGATCAGCCCCAGCATTTT
once	TRBD1	TRBV6-1	TRBJ1-5	CASNFEGASNQPQHF	TGTGCCAGCAATTTCGAGGGGGCGAGCAATCAGCCCCAGCATTTT
NA	NA	TRBV15	TRBJ2-5	CATSRDMGGETQYF	TGTGCCACCAGCAGAGATATGGGTGGAGAGACCCAGTACTTC
once	NA	TRBV2	TRBJ2-2	CASSEWTPNTGELFF	TGTGCCAGCAGTGAGTGGACACCTAACACCGGGGAGCTGTTTTTT
NA	TRBD1	TRBV12-5	TRBJ1-1	CASGSQRAPLDRANVNTEAFF	TGTGCTAGTGGTTCGCAACGCGCCCCTCTTGACAGGGCCAACGTGAACACTGAAGCTTTCTTT
NA	NA	TRBV2	TRBJ1-1	CASSEFWSTEAFF	TGTGCCAGCAGTGAATTTTGGTCGACTGAAGCTTTCTTT
NA	TRBD1	TRBV5-1	TRBJ2-3	CASSLAGQGATDTQYF	TGCGCCAGCAGCTTGGCGGGACAGGGGGCCACAGATACGCAGTATTTT
NA	NA	TRBV18	TRBJ2-5	CASSPTAQETQYF	TGTGCCAGCTCACCAACAGCCCAAGAGACCCAGTACTTC
NA	TRBD2	TRBV12-5	TRBJ2-1	CASGLEWTSGSHEQFF	TGTGCTAGTGGTTTGGAATGGACTAGCGGGAGCCATGAGCAGTTCTTC
NA	NA	TRBV25-1	TRBJ2-1	CASSQRGGLSYNEQFF	TGTGCCAGCAGTCAAAGGGGTGGACTCTCCTACAATGAGCAGTTCTTC
NA	NA	TRBV5-4	TRBJ2-7	CASSDLGTSLYEQYF	TGTGCCAGCAGCGACCTCGGCACCTCCCTTTACGAGCAGTACTTC
NA	NA	TRBV9	TRBJ2-2	CASSVGSGAATGELFF	TGTGCCAGCAGCGTTGGTAGCGGAGCCGCCACCGGGGAGCTGTTTTTT
NA	NA	TRBV21-1	TRBJ1-5	CASSKQKDQPQHF	TGTGCCAGCAGCAAACAGAAGGATCAGCCCCAGCATTTT
NA	TRBD1	TRBV11-2	TRBJ1-2	CASSLDRDRPHYGYTF	TGTGCCAGCAGCTTAGACCGGGACAGGCCACACTATGGCTACACCTTC
NA	TRBD2	TRBV10-1	TRBJ2-2	CASSALAGGSNTGELFF	TGCGCCAGCAGTGCCCTAGCGGGGGGGAGTAACACCGGGGAGCTGTTTTTT
NA	NA	TRBV5-1	TRBJ2-7	CASSLGQPPPYEQYF	TGCGCCAGCAGCTTGGGGCAGCCACCGCCCTACGAGCAGTACTTC
NA	NA	TRBV13	TRBJ2-3	CASSLVPDTQYF	TGTGCCAGCAGCTTAGTCCCGGATACGCAGTATTTT
few	NA	TRBV7-9	TRBJ1-1	CASSLGFVAFF	TGTGCCAGCAGCTTGGGGTTTGTTGCTTTCTTT
NA	NA	TRBV5-6	TRBJ1-2	CASSLPWGGLGYGYTF	TGTGCCAGCAGCTTGCCCTGGGGAGGGCTAGGCTATGGCTACACCTTC
NA	NA	TRBV29-1	TRBJ2-3	CSVAEGDTQYF	TGCAGCGTTGCGGAGGGGGATACGCAGTATTTT
NA	NA	TRBV19	TRBJ2-7	CASSGGRGGEQYF	TGTGCCAGTAGTGGGGGACGGGGTGGCGAGCAGTACTTC